The 14 T cell receptor beta chains listed next were all sequenced from one sample in a study of OX40 agonist ivuxolimab in advanced cancers. The method behind the library was the immunoSEQ multiplex PCR assay. Drawn from immuneACCESS, this table holds only the in-frame rearrangements with V and J called that TCRdb kept. Clones are partly lost; checked studies trace under half to an unresolved V gene and leave the rest unexplained. This sample gives around 95,000 clones in total; around 91% of them show up just once. The biggest ten clones account for about 0.17% of the sample. Material: CD4+ or CD8+ T cells sorted from blood, obtained in a trial of the OX40 agonist ivuxolimab. Source of these receptors: an adult with an advanced solid tumor such as melanoma, head and neck, liver or kidney cancer.

V and J are TRBV7-8 and TRBJ2-1, with TRBD2 matching 8 bases. The CDR3 consists of 16 residues. V lost 1 base, J lost 8 bases, and 10 bases stayed unmatched. Germline CDR1 is SGHVS and CDR2 is FQNEAQ. The CDR3 spells CASSLEFGGRKDEQFF. The CDR3 DNA reads TGTGCCAGCAGCTTAGAATTTGGCGGGAGGAAGGATGAGCAGTTCTTC.

V gene TRBV28 combines with J gene TRBJ2-5, with 15 positions matching TRBD2. The germline V gene has CDR1 MDHEN and CDR2 SYDVKM. The trim removed 3 bases at V and 4 bases at J, leaving 3 bases unmatched. CDR3 length equals 16 residues. CDR3 DNA sequence: TGTGCCAGCAGTTTCCCGGGACTAGCGGGAGGAGAGACCCAGTACTTC. It yields the protein CASSFPGLAGGETQYF.

This chain uses TRBV15 with TRBJ1-2; maybe TRBD1 (5 bases). V lost 4 bases, J lost 5 bases, and 17 bases lay in between. The germline gives CDR1 LNHNV, CDR2 YYDKDF (reference sequence). This CDR3 has 15 amino acids. CDR3 sequence reads: CATSMSNAGGYGYTF. DNA of the CDR3: TGTGCCACCAGCATGTCGAACGCCGGGGGGTATGGCTACACCTTC. The variable domain in full, with the rest retrieved from reference TRBV15 and TRBJ1-2, is DAMVIQNPRYQVTQFGKPVTLSCSQTLNHNVMYWYQQKSSQAPKLLFHYYDKDFNNEADTPDNFQSRRPNTSFCFLDIRSPGLGDTAMYLCATSMSNAGGYGYTFGSGTRLTVV.

The J gene is TRBJ2-3, the V gene TRBV29-1; D unclear. CDR3 size: 13 residues. Trimming stripped 4 bases from V and 6 bases from J, with 14 bases between. Looked up from germline, CDR1 is SQVTM and CDR2 is ANQGSEA. The CDR3 is CSVVVGSWDTQYF. CDR3 coding DNA: TGCAGCGTTGTAGTGGGTAGCTGGGATACGCAGTATTTT.

This clone has just one count. The rearrangement uses TRBV6-1 and TRBJ1-2; possibly TRBD1 for D (6 bases). The CDR3 extends over 15 amino acids. The V end was cut by 6 bases, the J end by 5 bases, with 19 bases between. Germline V gene lookup returns CDR1 MNHNS and CDR2 SASEGT. CDR3 amino acids: CASSSSDRPGYGYTF. CDR3 nucleotides: TGTGCCAGCAGCTCTAGCGACAGGCCTGGGTATGGCTACACCTTC.

In its sample, this clone was seen a few times. V and J are TRBV2 and TRBJ1-2; D is possibly TRBD1 (5 bases). Per germline, CDR1 SNHLY and CDR2 FYNNEI. The CDR3 covers 12 residues. The germline V and J ends were trimmed by 6 bases and 9 bases, with 14 bases remaining between them. The CDR3 is CASSRDSIRYTF. As DNA, the CDR3 is TGTGCCAGCAGCCGAGACAGCATCCGCTACACCTTC.

This chain links TRBV6-5 with TRBJ2-7; D not certain. The germline V gene has CDR1 MNHEY and CDR2 SVGAGI. Deletions cut 5 bases from V and 3 bases from J, with 11 bases between. The CDR3 length is 13 residues. The CDR3 DNA reads TGTGCCAGCAGTAGAGGCCGAAACTACGAGCAGTACTTC. Translation gives CASSRGRNYEQYF.

V usage is TRBV7-9 and J usage is TRBJ2-3, with unresolved D. This CDR3 is 11 amino acids long. Deletions cut 5 bases from V and 4 bases from J, with 4 bases between. Germline CDR1 and CDR2: SEHNR and FQNEAQ (reference sequence). The CDR3 is CASSASDTQYF. Here the CDR3 DNA reads TGTGCCAGCAGCGCATCAGATACGCAGTATTTT.

The V and J genes are TRBV27 and TRBJ1-2; 9 nucleotides align to TRBD1. Trimming cost V 2 bases and J 2 bases; bases outside gene matches: 3. Germline V gene lookup returns CDR1 MNHEY and CDR2 SMNVEV (reference sequence). The CDR3 spans 15 residues. The CDR3 DNA is TGTGCCAGCAGTTTAAGGGGACAGGGAAACTATGGCTACACCTTC. It specifies CASSLRGQGNYGYTF.

V is TRBV30 and J is TRBJ2-3; D unclear. The CDR3 has 11 amino acids. Germline loops: CDR1 GTSNPN, CDR2 SVGIG (reference sequence). V lost 0 bases and J 5 bases, leaving 3 bases between the germline ends. This chain's CDR3 is CAWSVKDTQYF. CDR3 in DNA: TGTGCCTGGAGTGTAAAAGATACGCAGTATTTT. The full variable domain, rest sourced from reference TRBV30 and TRBJ2-3, is SQTIHQWPATLVQPVGSPLSLECTVEGTSNPNLYWYRQAAGRGLQLLFYSVGIGQISSEVPQNLSASRPQDRQFILSSKKLLLSDSGFYLCAWSVKDTQYFGPGTRLTVL.

V gene TRBV29-1 combines with J gene TRBJ2-3, with 8 bases aligning to TRBD2. The germline CDR1 and CDR2 sequences are SQVTM and ANQGSEA. Trimming at V came to 7 bases and at J to 7 bases, leaving 10 bases not matched to a gene. The CDR3 extends over 13 amino acids. CDR3 protein: CSASPGGLNTQYF. The CDR3 DNA reads as TGCAGCGCTTCCCCGGGAGGGTTAAATACGCAGTATTTT.

J is TRBJ2-1 and V is TRBV5-1; D not resolved. Per the germline V gene, CDR1 is SGHRS and CDR2 is YFSETQ. The CDR3 spans 14 residues. Trimming cost V 4 bases and J 8 bases, with 16 bases left between them. The CDR3 nucleotides are TGCGCCAGCAGCCTGTCTCCTGGCCTACATGAGCAGTTCTTC. Protein sequence: CASSLSPGLHEQFF.

This chain joins TRBV18 and TRBJ1-4; D is ambiguous. CDR1 is KGHSH, CDR2 LQKENI, per germline. CDR3 length equals 12 residues. Trimming cost V 6 bases and J 5 bases, with 7 bases left between them. CDR3 nucleotide sequence: TGTGCCAGCTCCAGGCAGAATGAAAAACTGTTTTTT. Its protein product is CASSRQNEKLFF.

The chain uses TRBV7-9 and TRBJ2-7, with 7 bases lining up with TRBD2. V was clipped by 3 bases and J by 6 bases; unmatched bases: 11. The CDR3 extends over 15 amino acids. Germline loops: CDR1 SEHNR, CDR2 FQNEAQ (reference sequence). The CDR3 here is CASSLGGGPTGEQYF. CDR3 sequence (DNA): TGTGCCAGCAGCTTGGGGGGAGGGCCTACGGGCGAGCAGTACTTC.